The sample holds a few counts of the clone carrying this TCR beta chain. As yet, its antigen is unknown. CDR1 KGHSH and CDR2 LQKENI come from the germline V gene. Trimming took off 0 bases at V and 4 bases at J, with 9 bases between the two ends. This CDR3 has 14 amino acids. This entry is derived from a study of T cells after yellow fever vaccination. As for the study in general: Libraries from low-cell-number fractions were prepared with the SMART-Seq v4 Ultra Low Input RNA kit. Study-wide results and limits: A small share of clonotypes appeared in both CD4 and CD8 compartments. Most primary-vaccination clones recurred post-booster (more than 95% CD4, 85% to 90% CD8).

Template-switching 5'RACE yielded the TCR cDNA; a universal primer site and UMIs were added in the process. TCRdb reanalysed the 5' RACE reads using MiXCR and keeps one entry per CDR3 protein. The sample has about 350,000 distinct CDR3 sequences, around 8.1% seen once. The chain uses TRBV18 and TRBJ1-2; D unresolved. This TCR derives from a man aged 18 to 30 who received the YFV17D yellow fever vaccine. Material: PBMCs, obtained approximately 40 days after the first yellow fever vaccination. The chain's CDR3 is CASSPPFPSYGYTF. The CDR3 DNA is TGTGCCAGCTCACCACCGTTCCCAAGCTATGGCTACACCTTC.